Each of the 18 T cell receptor beta chains below was sequenced from the same sample in a study of blood T cell repertoires in COVID-19. Libraries were prepared by immunoSEQ multiplex PCR; TCRdb keeps only in-frame clonotypes and omits some of them. The sample consists of around 300,000 clones, around 87% of them appearing once. Material for sequencing was peripheral blood. Source of these receptors: a man in his late teens or twenties with active or convalescent COVID-19.

The J gene is TRBJ1-1, the V gene TRBV2; D is perhaps TRBD1 (5 bases). V was shortened by 7 bases and J by 6 bases, with 12 bases between the two germline ends. In germline, CDR1 is SNHLY, CDR2 FYNNEI. This CDR3 has 12 amino acids. As DNA, the CDR3 is TGTGCCAGCATGGACAACTGGGCTGAAGCTTTCTTT. It yields the protein CASMDNWAEAFF.

The CDR3 DNA reads as TGTGCCAGCAGCCGAAAGGGGGAAGCTTTCTTT. The encoded protein is CASSRKGEAFF. The chain joins TRBV7-9 to TRBJ1-1, with D maybe TRBD1 (5 bases). V was clipped by 5 bases and J by 8 bases, with 9 bases between them. CDR1 is SEHNR and CDR2 is FQNEAQ in the germline V gene (reference sequence). The length of the CDR3 is 11 residues.

The genes are TRBV27 and TRBJ2-5, with D possibly being TRBD1 (6 bases). Germline CDR1 and CDR2: MNHEY and SMNVEV (reference sequence). The V end lost 8 bases, the J end lost 5 bases, and 15 bases lay between the germline ends. CDR3 length: 13 residues. The CDR3 spells CASYRVKGETQYF. In DNA form, the CDR3 reads TGTGCCAGCTACAGGGTGAAGGGGGAGACCCAGTACTTC.

V gene TRBV15 combines with J gene TRBJ2-1; 15 bases are a match to TRBD2. This CDR3 is built from 16 residues. V was pared by 2 bases and J by 12 bases, with 8 bases of the junction left unmatched. Germline CDR1 reads LNHNV; CDR2 reads YYDKDF (reference sequence). This CDR3 is CATSRSRTSGGARQFF. The CDR3 DNA is TGTGCCACCAGCAGATCTAGGACTAGCGGGGGGGCAAGGCAGTTCTTC.

J is TRBJ2-5 and V is TRBV3-1 (or the pseudogene TRBV3-2), with 7 bases lining up with TRBD1. The CDR3 length is 15 residues. Germline V lookup: CDR1 LGHDT, CDR2 YNNKEL (reference sequence). The ends lost 3 bases at V and 2 bases at J; junction bases unmatched: 6. The CDR3, as DNA: TGTGCCAGCAGCCAGATGACAGGGTGGCAAGAGACCCAGTACTTC. This codes for CASSQMTGWQETQYF.

This clone showed up just once. This sequence joins TRBV14 and TRBJ1-1; TRBD1 aligns across 8 bases. The V gene's germline CDR1 is SGHDN and CDR2 FVKESK. This CDR3 region has 12 residues. V was pared by 5 bases and J by 11 bases, with 7 bases of the junction left unmatched. The CDR3 spells CASSGPGQVAFF. CDR3 coding DNA: TGTGCCAGCAGCGGACCGGGACAGGTGGCTTTCTTT.

This clone has a single count. V and J are TRBV28 and TRBJ1-4; TRBD1 matches at 7 bases. The CDR3 loop spans 15 amino acids. V lost 5 bases to trimming and J lost 7 bases; unmatched junction nucleotides: 10. CDR1 and CDR2 from the germline V gene are MDHEN and SYDVKM. CDR3 loop: CASSLYGTASEKLFF. The CDR3 DNA reads as TGTGCCAGCAGTCTATACGGGACAGCTAGTGAAAAACTGTTTTTT.

V usage is TRBV11-2 and J usage is TRBJ1-4; 8 bases are shared with TRBD1. Trimming cost V 6 bases and J 4 bases; bases outside gene matches: 10. Germline V gene lookup returns CDR1 SGHAT and CDR2 FQNNGV. The CDR3 spans 16 residues. CDR3 in amino acids: CASSPGDRGFNEKLFF. CDR3 sequence (DNA): TGTGCCAGCAGTCCTGGCGACAGGGGCTTTAATGAAAAACTGTTTTTT.

CDR3 DNA: TGTGCCAGCATCCTCAGGGGGAAATTTGAAGCTTTCTTT. Its translation is CASILRGKFEAFF. This sequence joins TRBV3-1 (or the pseudogene TRBV3-2) and TRBJ1-1; 7 bases agree with TRBD1. The V and J ends lost 7 bases and 7 bases, in that order; junction bases with no gene match: 9. CDR3 length: 13 amino acids. Per germline, CDR1 LGHDT and CDR2 YNNKEL (reference sequence).

The chain couples TRBV11-2 to TRBJ1-5; perhaps TRBD1 as D (6 bases). This CDR3 spans 15 amino acids. The V gene's germline CDR1 is SGHAT and CDR2 FQNNGV. Trimming cost V 1 base and J 2 bases, with 9 bases left between them. The CDR3 bases are TGTGCCAGCAGCTTAGTTGCAGGGGGCAATCAGCCCCAGCATTTT. Its protein product is CASSLVAGGNQPQHF. The complete variable domain, with remaining parts taken from reference TRBV11-2 and TRBJ1-5, reads EAGVAQSPRYKIIEKRQSVAFWCNPISGHATLYWYQQILGQGPKLLIQFQNNGVVDDSQLPKDRFSAERLKGVDSTLKIQPAKLEDSAVYLCASSLVAGGNQPQHFGDGTRLSIL.

This clone appeared a single time. The chain is built from TRBV5-5 and TRBJ2-7, with D perhaps TRBD2 (6 bases). Trimming removed 4 bases at V and 0 bases at J, with 11 bases between. Germline V gene data show CDR1 as SGHKS and CDR2 as YYEKEE (reference sequence). The CDR3 runs to 14 residues. The CDR3 DNA reads as TGTGCCAGCAGCCCCCGGGGAGGCTCCTACGAGCAGTACTTC. This encodes CASSPRGGSYEQYF. Combining the CDR3 with reference TRBV5-5 and TRBJ2-7 gives the whole variable domain DAGVTQSPTHLIKTRGQQVTLRCSPISGHKSVSWYQQVLGQGPQFIFQYYEKEERGRGNFPDRFSARQFPNYSSELNVNALLLGDSALYLCASSPRGGSYEQYFGPGTRLTVT.

The chain uses TRBV12-3 or TRBV12-4 and TRBJ1-2; D remains ambiguous. With 3 bases removed from V and 4 bases from J, the gap between germline ends came to 3 bases. The CDR3 covers 11 residues. In DNA, the CDR3 is TGTGCCAGCAGTTTCGGCTATGGCTACACCTTC. This codes for CASSFGYGYTF.

This CDR3 is CASSIGPGLNYEQYF. The CDR3 region has the DNA TGTGCCAGTAGTATAGGTCCGGGACTAAACTACGAGCAGTACTTC. The genes are TRBV19 and TRBJ2-7; 7 bases are a match to TRBD2. The germline V gene encodes CDR1 LNHDA and CDR2 SQIVND (reference sequence). The ends lost 1 base at V and 3 bases at J; junction bases unmatched: 6. The CDR3 totals 15 residues.

This clone was observed a single time. The chain employs TRBV7-9 and TRBJ1-2; possible D gene TRBD1, 6 bases. Germline lookup yields CDR1 SEHNR and CDR2 FQNEAQ (reference sequence). The CDR3 runs to 12 residues. V shed 6 bases and J shed 6 bases, with 11 bases lying between them. CDR3 in amino acids: CASSSSGDGYTF. DNA for the CDR3: TGTGCCAGCAGTTCTTCAGGGGATGGCTACACCTTC.

The chain combines TRBV18 with TRBJ2-2; D ambiguous. CDR1 and CDR2 (germline): KGHSH, LQKENI. Trimming pared 2 bases from V and 5 bases from J, leaving 6 bases between. The CDR3 totals 13 residues. The CDR3 here is CASSPDGTGELFF. The CDR3 DNA sequence: TGTGCCAGCTCACCAGACGGGACCGGGGAGCTGTTTTTT.

A note on this clone: The same CDR3 is also encoded by other DNA sequences in this sample. The CDR3 DNA is TGCAGTGCTTCCAACAATGAGCAGTTCTTC. Amino acids: CSASNNEQFF. The J gene is TRBJ2-1, the V gene TRBV20-1, with D unclear. This CDR3 has 10 residues. The V end lost 5 bases, the J end lost 5 bases, and 4 bases lay between the germline ends. The germline V gene has CDR1 DFQATT and CDR2 SNEGSKA (reference sequence).

This chain joins TRBV18 and TRBJ1-5; weak D call: TRBD1 (5 bases). Trimming removed 3 bases at V and 2 bases at J, with 11 bases between. CDR3 size: 15 residues. Per the germline V gene, CDR1 is KGHSH and CDR2 is LQKENI. CDR3 coding DNA: TGTGCCAGCTCACCTCAGGGAATAGGCAATCAGCCCCAGCATTTT. Translated: CASSPQGIGNQPQHF.

The J gene is TRBJ2-7, the V gene TRBV6-2 or TRBV6-3, with D maybe TRBD1 (5 bases). The CDR3 loop spans 15 amino acids. Germline CDR1 MNHEY, CDR2 SVGEGT. Trimming removed 5 bases at V and 5 bases at J, with 19 bases between. CDR3 sequence reads: CASSRIRRERDEQYF. Here the CDR3 DNA reads TGTGCCAGCAGTAGGATTCGCAGGGAACGCGACGAGCAGTACTTC.